The subject of this entry is one TCR beta chain. Antigen: not known. This record comes from a study of PD-1 blockade in mismatch repair-deficient tumors. Per germline, CDR1 LGHNA and CDR2 YSLEER. The V end lost 0 bases, the J end lost 0 bases, and 15 bases lay between the germline ends. The CDR3 contains 18 residues. Whole-study findings and limits: Tumor-resident clones, often undetectable pretreatment in blood, expanded then contracted after pembrolizumab.

PCR or immunohistochemistry showed mismatch repair deficiency in every enrolled patient. TCR sequencing covered a few patients who responded to pembrolizumab. Libraries were prepared by immunoSEQ multiplex PCR; TCRdb keeps only in-frame clonotypes and omits some of them. The data contain more than 95,000 clones, 86% of them singletons. Sequences were derived from peripheral blood, sampled 44 weeks after starting pembrolizumab. V usage is TRBV4-3 and J usage is TRBJ2-1; TRBD1 is a possible D gene (6 bases). The clonotype originates from an adult with mismatch repair-deficient cancer. CDR3 DNA sequence: TGCGCCAGCAGCCAAGAGGCAGGGGCGGGCAGCTCCTACAATGAGCAGTTCTTC. Its protein product is CASSQEAGAGSSYNEQFF.